Only one count was recorded for the clone carrying this T cell receptor beta chain. Its target is unknown. These data come from a study of lymphopenia after photon versus proton radiotherapy. Regarding the study as a whole: Better survival with proton therapy was suggested as possible, not demonstrated. Post-nadir diversity loss with photons came from oligoclonal expansion, particularly CD8+ Temra cells.

Measured with immunoSEQ multiplex PCR; TCRdb has only the in-frame clones, and not every one. Of 20,000 to 25,000 clones in the sample, nearly 95% were seen once. Germline V gene lookup returns CDR1 MGHDK and CDR2 SYGVNS. There are 14 residues in the CDR3. V dropped 5 bases and J dropped 9 bases, with 17 bases sitting between them. The chain is built from TRBV25-1 and TRBJ2-1; the D gene is possibly TRBD2 (5 bases). This receptor was obtained from a woman aged 70-85 years with pancreatic cancer. Some clones in this sample may be carry-over from other donors' samples. Sample: peripheral blood, taken from a patient treated with proton-based radiotherapy. The CDR3 loop reads CASSTRAVTLEQFF. The DNA of the CDR3 is TGTGCCAGCAGTACCCGAGCGGTTACCCTTGAGCAGTTCTTC.